This T cell receptor (beta chain) originates from a study of cytomegalovirus exposure and HLA in healthy donors. Turning to the study itself: Genotyping of about 400 donors showed that about 84% belonged to the Caucasian-associated ancestry cluster.

Points from the study as a whole: Reportedly, cytomegalovirus status was diagnosed with high sensitivity and specificity. Most subjects had HLA-A and HLA-B alleles reportedly predicted accurately by TCR beta sequences.

This clone was counted between two and nine times. The antigen is not known. The PCR employed 60 Vbeta primers together with 13 Jbeta primers. The protocol was immunoSEQ multiplex PCR, while the TCRdb copy is restricted to in-frame clones and leaves out a portion. The sample yields around 140,000 clones, 60% to 80% seen once. The sequence came from a man aged 45 to 65 in good health and CMV-seropositive. The sequenced material came from PBMCs.

Here the CDR3 reads CASSLGGLRSSYNEQFF. Written as DNA, the CDR3 is TGCGCCAGCAGCTTGGGGGGACTCCGGAGCTCCTACAATGAGCAGTTCTTC. V gene TRBV5-1 combines with J gene TRBJ2-1; D is possibly TRBD2 (6 bases). Germline V gives CDR1 SGHRS, CDR2 YFSETQ. V lost 0 bases to trimming and J lost 0 bases, with 13 bases between them. The CDR3 contains 17 residues.